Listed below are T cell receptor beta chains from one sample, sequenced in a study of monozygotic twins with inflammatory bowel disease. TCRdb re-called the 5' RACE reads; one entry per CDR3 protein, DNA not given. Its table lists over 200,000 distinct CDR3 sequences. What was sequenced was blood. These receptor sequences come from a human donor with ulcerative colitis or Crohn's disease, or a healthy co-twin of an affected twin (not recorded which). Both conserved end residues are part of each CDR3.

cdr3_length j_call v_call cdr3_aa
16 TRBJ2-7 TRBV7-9 CASSLVRAGDAYEQYF
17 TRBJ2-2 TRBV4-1 CASSYRNGGLGTGELFF
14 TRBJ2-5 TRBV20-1 CSAKDGGQRETQYF
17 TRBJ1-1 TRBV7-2 CASSLGQGLRMNTEAFF
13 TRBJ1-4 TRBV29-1 CSVQGAPAEKLFF
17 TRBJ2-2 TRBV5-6 CASSHAREGQNTGELFF
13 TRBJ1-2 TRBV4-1 CASSPLGTTGYTF
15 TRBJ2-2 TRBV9 CASSLQGLHTGELFF
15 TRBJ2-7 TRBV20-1 CSASKDSGADYEQYF
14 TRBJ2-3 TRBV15 CATGRGGSTDTQYF
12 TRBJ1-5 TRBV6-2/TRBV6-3 CASAEGYKPQHF